This T cell receptor (beta chain) was recovered during a study of shared clonotypes between healthy human individuals. Germline CDR1 and CDR2: MNHNS and SASEGT. V gave up 1 base and J gave up 4 bases; unmatched junction bases: 3. There are 14 residues in the CDR3. A note on this clone: The antigen remains undetermined.

The study's findings and limits: With few donors, the genetic and exposure-history diversity represented was limited.

Adults of Caucasian background living in Nashville, Tennessee made up all donors. The assay was carried out at the deep level. Authors' methods: Because ImmunoSEQ provided only junction sequences with no quality scores, the filtering differed. The method was immunoSEQ multiplex PCR; TCRdb's version includes in-frame clones alone and lacks a portion of them. V and J calls and clone size follow that table, whereas D and trimming were derived from the DNA. The sample carries over 400,000 clones, over 70% recorded once. The genes are TRBV6-1 and TRBJ2-7; 8 nucleotides line up with TRBD1. What was sequenced was PBMCs. The TCR originated in a woman between 40 and 55 years old in good health. Some clones in this sample may be carry-over from other donors' samples. CDR3 residues: CASSEGTGMYEQYF. Written as DNA, the CDR3 is TGTGCCAGCAGTGAAGGGACAGGGATGTACGAGCAGTACTTC.